The sequence of this T cell receptor beta chain was determined in a study of blood T cell repertoires in COVID-19. The method was immunoSEQ multiplex PCR; TCRdb's version includes in-frame clones alone and lacks a portion of them. The sample contains over 200,000 clones, roughly 86% of which appear only once. Trimming cost V 0 bases and J 4 bases, with 10 bases left between them. This CDR3 is built from 13 residues. Germline loops: CDR1 SQVTM, CDR2 ANQGSEA. This clone showed up just a few times. The sequence was obtained from a woman aged 60 to 75 with acute or convalescent COVID-19. Sequencing used peripheral blood. J is TRBJ2-7 and V is TRBV29-1; D is undetermined. The CDR3 here is CSVEDVALYEQYF. Written as DNA, the CDR3 is TGCAGCGTTGAAGATGTTGCGCTTTACGAGCAGTACTTC.